This TCR beta chain was sequenced for a study of cytomegalovirus exposure and HLA in healthy donors. Points from the study as a whole: Later analysis identified a missense DCLRE1C variant that was linked to TCR beta V- and J-gene trimming.

Deletions cut 0 bases from V and 0 bases from J, with 5 bases between. The CDR3 is 14 amino acids. CDR1 and CDR2 from the germline V gene are SGHRS and YFSETQ. Primers: 60 Vbeta forward and 13 Jbeta reverse. Clones were read by immunoSEQ multiplex PCR, and TCRdb kept only the in-frame ones, dropping some. The sample carries about 170,000 clones, 75% to 90% recorded once. This clone was detected a few times. Its antigen is currently unknown. The sample holds other DNA sequences that translate to the same CDR3. The sequenced material came from PBMCs. The chain uses TRBV5-1 and TRBJ2-3; a weak D match, TRBD1 (5 bases). The TCR was taken from a male donor in good health and CMV-seronegative. The chain's CDR3 is CASSLGQSTDTQYF. The CDR3 bases are TGCGCCAGCAGCTTGGGACAGAGCACAGATACGCAGTATTTT.